This entry features one T cell receptor beta chain sequence. The sample comes from a study of blood T cell repertoires in COVID-19. Overall study context: COVID-19 samples from acute and convalescent phases originated in the United States, Italy and Spain. In each case, the material was cDNA or gDNA derived from T cells, B-cell-depleted T cells, or PBMCs.

The germline gives CDR1 SSHAT, CDR2 FNYEAQ (reference sequence). Trimming took 5 bases from V and 6 from J, leaving 16 bases between them. This CDR3 is 14 amino acids long. In the original processing: Reference gene primers were amplified, and this amplification served to estimate nucleated cell counts. Profiling relied on immunoSEQ multiplex PCR, and the TCRdb table lists in-frame clones only, not all of them. V, J and clone size derive from that table, while D and trimming were established from the DNA sequence. The table records a few hundred thousand clones, about four fifths of them present only once.

Sample: peripheral blood. This chain uses TRBV7-7 with TRBJ1-2, with D hard to call. The receptor was derived from a young man who had recovered from COVID-19. CDR3 nucleotides: TGTGCCAGCAGCCCAATAGGACTGACTGATGGCTACACCTTC. This codes for CASSPIGLTDGYTF.